A single sample gave rise to the 25 T cell receptor beta chains below, sequenced in a study of control samples from healthy donors and cancer patients. The assay was immunoSEQ multiplex PCR, and TCRdb's table has in-frame clones only and misses some. This table holds some 220,000 clones, 85% to 95% found once. Sequences were obtained from blood. The receptor set was obtained from a man over 45 in good health.

This chain joins TRBV3-1 (or the pseudogene TRBV3-2) and TRBJ1-5; D remains ambiguous. The V and J ends lost 3 bases and 6 bases respectively, with 9 bases between them. The CDR3 contains 13 residues. Per the germline V gene, CDR1 is LGHDT and CDR2 is YNNKEL (reference sequence). CDR3 amino acids: CASSHGETQPQHF. The CDR3 nucleotides are TGTGCCAGCAGCCATGGAGAAACTCAGCCCCAGCATTTT.

This clone appeared once. This chain joins TRBV14 and TRBJ1-5; D perhaps matches TRBD1 (6 bases). This CDR3 contains 16 residues. Germline V CDR1 and CDR2: SGHDN, FVKESK. Trimming took off 0 bases at V and 7 bases at J, with 16 bases between the two ends. Here the CDR3 DNA reads TGTGCCAGCAGCCAAGAGGGTCAGGGGAAGGGGCAGCCCCAGCATTTT. As protein: CASSQEGQGKGQPQHF.

The chain carries TRBV20-1 and TRBJ2-3; 8 nucleotides agree with TRBD2. Germline lookup yields CDR1 DFQATT and CDR2 SNEGSKA (reference sequence). CDR3 length: 15 amino acids. After removal of 3 bases from V and 4 bases from J, the junction contained 9 bases not matched to a gene. The CDR3 sequence is CSASPGGGRADTQYF. The DNA of the CDR3 is TGCAGTGCTAGTCCTGGCGGGGGGAGGGCAGATACGCAGTATTTT.

The rearrangement links TRBV2 to TRBJ1-2; D remains unclear. Germline-derived CDR1 and CDR2 are SNHLY and FYNNEI. The CDR3 totals 14 residues. The V and J ends lost 0 bases and 5 bases respectively, with 10 bases between them. CDR3 in amino acids: CASSEALSLYGYTF. The CDR3 DNA reads as TGTGCCAGCAGTGAAGCGCTTTCGCTATATGGCTACACCTTC. Filled out from reference TRBV2 and TRBJ1-2, the complete variable domain reads EPEVTQTPSHQVTQMGQEVILRCVPISNHLYFYWYRQILGQKVEFLVSFYNNEISEKSEIFDDQFSVERPDGSNFTLKIRSTKLEDSAMYFCASSEALSLYGYTFGSGTRLTVV.

This chain uses TRBV11-3 with TRBJ2-1; D may match TRBD1 or TRBD2 (5 bases each). Germline V lookup: CDR1 SGHNT, CDR2 YENEEA. The CDR3 runs to 15 residues. The ends were cut back, 4 bases at V and 5 bases at J, with 15 bases in the middle. This CDR3 reads CASSSGLGTNNEQFF. The CDR3, as DNA: TGTGCCAGCAGCTCCGGCCTTGGGACCAACAATGAGCAGTTCTTC.

The J gene is TRBJ1-3, the V gene TRBV11-3; 7 nucleotides align to TRBD1. This CDR3 contains 14 residues. With V trimmed by 5 bases and J by 1 base, 2 bases remained unmatched. Per germline, CDR1 SGHNT and CDR2 YENEEA. CDR3 protein: CASSVRGSGNTIYF. The CDR3 nucleotides read TGTGCCAGCAGCGTCAGGGGGTCTGGAAACACCATATATTTT.

The J gene is TRBJ1-3, the V gene TRBV18; weak D call: TRBD1 (5 bases). Germline V gene data show CDR1 as KGHSH and CDR2 as LQKENI. V was cut by 6 bases and J by 0 bases, with 15 bases left in between. This CDR3 has 16 amino acids. In DNA form, the CDR3 reads TGTGCCAGCTCCGGCCGGGACGGGAGCTCTGGAAACACCATATATTTT. It yields the protein CASSGRDGSSGNTIYF.

The V gene is TRBV4-1, the J gene TRBJ1-2; 8 bases map to TRBD1. V lost 1 base, J lost 7 bases, and 14 bases stayed unmatched. CDR3 size: 17 residues. Germline V gene sequence: CDR1 MGHRA, CDR2 YSYEKL. CDR3 bases: TGCGCCAGCAGCCAAGGTCAGACAGGGGCCGGCGTTCCTGGCTACACCTTC. This sequence encodes CASSQGQTGAGVPGYTF.

The chain couples TRBV28 to TRBJ2-5; TRBD2 agrees at 8 bases. The germline V gene has CDR1 MDHEN and CDR2 SYDVKM. The CDR3 runs 16 residues. Losses at the gene ends were 6 bases for V and 2 bases for J; bases not matched to a gene: 11. As DNA, the CDR3 is TGTGCCAGCAGCAAAGGGGGTAGCGGGGTACAAGAGACCCAGTACTTC. Translating gives CASSKGGSGVQETQYF.

The rearrangement uses TRBV5-1 and TRBJ1-4, with 8 positions matching TRBD1. Germline V gives CDR1 SGHRS, CDR2 YFSETQ. V gave up 0 bases and J gave up 14 bases; unmatched junction bases: 9. The CDR3 has 14 residues. The CDR3 DNA is TGCGCCAGCAGCTTGGAGGGACAGGTCGGAGAGCTGTTTTTT. It codes for CASSLEGQVGELFF.

The chain employs TRBV6-5 and TRBJ1-2, with D unresolved. Germline V CDR1 and CDR2: MNHEY, SVGAGI. V was clipped by 0 bases and J by 2 bases, with 7 bases between them. The CDR3 runs 14 residues. The CDR3 reads CASSYSQSNYGYTF. The DNA for the CDR3 is TGTGCCAGCAGTTACTCACAGTCAAACTATGGCTACACCTTC.

This clone was seen only once. The chain links TRBV28 to TRBJ2-3; 7 bases map to TRBD2. This CDR3 has 14 residues. Looked up from germline, CDR1 is MDHEN and CDR2 is SYDVKM. The V gene end was trimmed by 4 bases and the J gene end by 2 bases; junction bases not matched to a gene: 3. CDR3: CASSWGGITDTQYF. Written as DNA, the CDR3 is TGTGCCAGCAGTTGGGGGGGTATCACAGATACGCAGTATTTT.

CDR3 sequence reads: CASTGRARSTEAFF. CDR3 nucleotide sequence: TGTGCCAGCACCGGTAGGGCTAGGTCTACTGAAGCTTTCTTT. The chain combines TRBV2 with TRBJ1-1, with D uncertain. Germline CDR1 reads SNHLY; CDR2 reads FYNNEI. Trimming left V 7 bases short and J 5 bases short, with 17 bases between. CDR3 size: 14 residues.

The rearrangement joins TRBV9 to TRBJ1-2; D not certain. CDR1 SGDLS and CDR2 YYNGEE come from the germline V gene. V was trimmed by 3 bases and J by 3 bases, leaving 15 bases between them. CDR3 size: 15 residues. DNA of the CDR3: TGTGCCAGCAGCGCCCCTTGGGGTGAGGACTATGGCTACACCTTC. Translated: CASSAPWGEDYGYTF.

The chain carries TRBV19 and TRBJ1-2; D is undetermined. CDR3 length: 14 amino acids. In germline, CDR1 is LNHDA, CDR2 SQIVND (reference sequence). V was cut by 8 bases and J by 0 bases, with 13 bases left in between. CDR3 sequence: CASANSFPNYGYTF. The CDR3 bases are TGTGCCAGTGCGAACAGCTTTCCTAACTATGGCTACACCTTC.

The chain joins TRBV2 to TRBJ1-4; TRBD1 might be the D (5 bases). From germline, CDR1 is SNHLY and CDR2 FYNNEI. The ends were cut back, 6 bases at V and 15 bases at J, with 14 bases in the middle. The CDR3 runs 11 residues. The CDR3 bases are TGTGCCAGCAGGGTTTTAATAGGGGTGTTTTTT. Protein: CASRVLIGVFF.

The genes are TRBV29-1 and TRBJ2-3; 7 bases align to TRBD2. This CDR3 has 16 amino acids. Trimming cost V 0 bases and J 6 bases; bases outside gene matches: 12. Looked up from germline, CDR1 is SQVTM and CDR2 is ANQGSEA. CDR3 sequence (DNA): TGCAGCGTTGAAGAATGGGTCGGCGGGGGTAGGGATACGCAGTATTTT. Amino acids: CSVEEWVGGGRDTQYF.

The chain recombines TRBV18 with TRBJ2-3; maybe TRBD1 (6 bases). Germline V gives CDR1 KGHSH, CDR2 LQKENI. V gave up 6 bases and J gave up 2 bases, with 12 bases separating them. The CDR3 has 14 residues. The CDR3: CASSQQGHTDTQYF. CDR3 sequence (DNA): TGTGCCAGCTCCCAACAGGGCCACACAGATACGCAGTATTTT.

DNA of the CDR3: TGTGCCAGCATCCCCGCAGGGGACACCGGGGAGCTGTTTTTT. As protein: CASIPAGDTGELFF. The rearrangement uses TRBV27 and TRBJ2-2; D might be TRBD1 (6 bases). The germline V and J ends were trimmed by 7 bases and 3 bases, with 12 bases remaining between them. Germline V gene data show CDR1 as MNHEY and CDR2 as SMNVEV (reference sequence). The CDR3 covers 14 residues.

The genes are TRBV28 and TRBJ1-1; TRBD1 aligns across 9 bases. CDR3 length equals 15 residues. The J segment lost 4 bases and the V segment lost 6 bases, leaving 9 bases of the junction unmatched. Germline CDR1 MDHEN, CDR2 SYDVKM. CDR3 in DNA: TGTGCCAGCAGGGTGGGGACAGGGAGGCGCACTGAAGCTTTCTTT. It yields the protein CASRVGTGRRTEAFF.

This chain joins TRBV5-5 and TRBJ2-2; D remains ambiguous. The CDR3 is 15 residues long. Trimming removed 0 bases at V and 4 bases at J, with 10 bases between. Germline lookup yields CDR1 SGHKS and CDR2 YYEKEE (reference sequence). CDR3 loop: CASSLESEVTGELFF. The CDR3 bases are TGTGCCAGCAGCTTGGAATCAGAGGTCACCGGGGAGCTGTTTTTT.

The chain employs TRBV30 and TRBJ1-2; 11 bases are a match to TRBD1. The V gene's germline CDR1 is GTSNPN and CDR2 SVGIG (reference sequence). The CDR3 is 16 amino acids. V gave up 0 bases and J gave up 7 bases; unmatched junction bases: 10. CDR3 nucleotide sequence: TGTGCCTGGAGTGTTCCACAGCGGGACAGGGGGGCTGGCTACACCTTC. Its translation is CAWSVPQRDRGAGYTF.

V and J are TRBV19 and TRBJ2-2; a weak D match, TRBD1 (6 bases). Trimming took off 6 bases at V and 4 bases at J, with 12 bases between the two ends. Germline-derived CDR1 and CDR2 are LNHDA and SQIVND (reference sequence). The CDR3 covers 14 residues. The CDR3 DNA sequence: TGTGCCAGTAGCCGACAGGTTTCCACCGGGGAGCTGTTTTTT. It translates to CASSRQVSTGELFF.

This clone was seen just once. J is TRBJ2-6 and V is TRBV9; the match to TRBD1 covers 12 bases. This CDR3 spans 18 amino acids. V shed 3 bases and J 3 bases; nucleotides not matched to a gene: 7. CDR1 and CDR2 from the germline V gene are SGDLS and YYNGEE. CDR3 region: CASSAGGQGALGANVLTF. DNA for the CDR3: TGTGCCAGCAGCGCCGGGGGACAGGGGGCGCTTGGGGCCAACGTCCTGACTTTC.

The chain is built from TRBV20-1 and TRBJ2-1; 12 nucleotides match TRBD2. V shed 3 bases and J 6 bases; nucleotides not matched to a gene: 9. The CDR3 length is 16 residues. Germline CDR1 is DFQATT and CDR2 is SNEGSKA (reference sequence). The CDR3 reads CSASGLAGHTGNEQFF. CDR3 in DNA: TGCAGTGCTAGTGGACTAGCGGGGCACACCGGCAATGAGCAGTTCTTC.